The rows below give T cell receptor beta chains drawn from one sample of a study of T cell changes during pregnancy in multiple sclerosis. Clones were read by immunoSEQ multiplex PCR, and TCRdb kept only the in-frame ones, dropping some. The data contain around 130,000 clones, about 96% of them seen just once; the ten biggest clones take up around 0.4%. The source was peripheral blood, collected after pregnancy. These receptors originate from a female donor with multiple sclerosis, enrolled in a pregnancy study. Both conserved end residues are part of each CDR3. The D gene is left open where the match is weak. Expanded clones get a size class; other rows say once, few or many, or leave the size out.

TRBV4-2	TRBJ2-5	NA	TRBD1	CASSQGTGGEGETQYF	TGTGCCAGCAGCCAAGGGACAGGGGGCGAGGGAGAGACCCAGTACTTC
TRBV5-4	TRBJ2-2	NA	TRBD2	CASSLAGGRATGELFF	TGTGCCAGCAGCTTGGCCGGCGGGAGGGCCACCGGGGAGCTGTTTTTT
TRBV5-4	TRBJ2-5	NA	NA	CASSLGQIQETQYF	TGTGCCAGCAGTCTAGGACAGATTCAAGAGACCCAGTACTTC
TRBV28	TRBJ1-2	once	TRBD1	CASGGQGYGYTF	TGTGCCAGCGGGGGACAGGGTTACGGCTACACCTTC
TRBV28	TRBJ1-2	NA	TRBD1	CASSSELTTGTGMTYGYTF	TGTGCCAGCAGCTCTGAATTAACAACCGGGACAGGGATGACCTATGGCTACACCTTC
TRBV19	TRBJ2-1	once	NA	CASSPLSGSSYNEQFF	TGTGCCAGTAGTCCCCTTAGCGGAAGCTCCTACAATGAGCAGTTCTTC
TRBV7-6	TRBJ2-1	NA	TRBD2	CASSPPGLAYNEQFF	TGTGCCAGCAGCCCCCCGGGACTAGCGTACAATGAGCAGTTCTTC
TRBV25-1	TRBJ2-5	NA	TRBD1	CASSESVRGRQYF	TGTGCCAGCAGTGAATCGGTCAGGGGGCGGCAGTACTTC
TRBV6-1	TRBJ2-5	NA	TRBD2	CASSENLAGGQETQYF	TGTGCCAGCAGTGAAAATCTAGCGGGAGGCCAAGAGACCCAGTACTTC
TRBV28	TRBJ1-1	NA	TRBD1	CASSWGQASRTEAFF	TGTGCCAGCAGTTGGGGACAGGCGAGTCGCACTGAAGCTTTCTTT
TRBV9	TRBJ2-2	NA	TRBD2	CASSVGVSLAGTGELFF	TGTGCCAGCAGCGTAGGAGTGAGTCTAGCGGGGACCGGGGAGCTGTTTTTT